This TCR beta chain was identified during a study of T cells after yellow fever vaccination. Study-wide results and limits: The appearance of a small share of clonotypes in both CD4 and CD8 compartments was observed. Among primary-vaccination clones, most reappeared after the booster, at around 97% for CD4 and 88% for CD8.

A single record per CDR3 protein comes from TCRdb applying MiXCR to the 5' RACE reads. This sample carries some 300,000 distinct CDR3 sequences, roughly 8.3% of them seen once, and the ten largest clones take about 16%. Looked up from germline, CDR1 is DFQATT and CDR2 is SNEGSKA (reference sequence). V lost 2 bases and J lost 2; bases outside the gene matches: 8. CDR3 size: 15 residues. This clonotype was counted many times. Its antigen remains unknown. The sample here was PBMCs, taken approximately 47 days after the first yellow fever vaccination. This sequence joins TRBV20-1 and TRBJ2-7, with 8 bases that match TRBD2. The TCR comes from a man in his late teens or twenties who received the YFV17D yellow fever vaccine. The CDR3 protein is CSARFRAGGPYEQYF. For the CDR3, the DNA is TGCAGTGCTAGATTTAGGGCGGGGGGTCCCTACGAGCAGTACTTC.